These 29 T cell receptor beta chains came from one sample sequenced in a study of blood T cell repertoires in COVID-19. Profiling relied on immunoSEQ multiplex PCR, and the TCRdb table lists in-frame clones only, not all of them. The sample lists roughly 16,000 clones; 85% to 90% were seen once. Specimen: peripheral blood. These receptors were obtained from a woman aged 80 or over with COVID-19, enrolled during active disease.

V gene TRBV6-5 combines with J gene TRBJ1-5, with D perhaps TRBD1 (5 bases). Germline values: CDR1 MNHEY, CDR2 SVGAGI. The V end lost 10 bases, the J end lost 2 bases, and 15 bases lay between the germline ends. This CDR3 is built from 14 residues. The CDR3 region is CATRGTLRNQPQHF. The DNA for the CDR3 is TGTGCCACAAGGGGTACCCTCCGCAATCAGCCCCAGCATTTT.

The gene calls are TRBV9 and TRBJ2-1; 8 nucleotides match TRBD2. This CDR3 is built from 18 residues. Germline CDR1 SGDLS, CDR2 YYNGEE. V lost 0 bases, J lost 5 bases, and 13 bases stayed unmatched. Here the CDR3 DNA reads TGTGCCAGCAGCGTAGGGCCGGGGGTAGCGGGGAGACACAATGAGCAGTTCTTC. It encodes CASSVGPGVAGRHNEQFF.

The chain carries TRBV5-4 and TRBJ1-4; D ambiguous. Germline values: CDR1 SGHNT, CDR2 YYREEE (reference sequence). The CDR3 is 12 amino acids. V was pared by 5 bases and J by 8 bases, with 10 bases between. Written as DNA, the CDR3 is TGTGCCAGCAGTTTGCCCTCCGAAAAACTGTTTTTT. Translation: CASSLPSEKLFF.

The chain combines TRBV18 with TRBJ1-1; perhaps TRBD1 as D (5 bases). Trimming shortened V by 6 bases and J by 4 bases, and 15 bases separated the two germline ends. CDR1 and CDR2 (germline): KGHSH, LQKENI. The CDR3 runs to 14 residues. In nucleotides, the CDR3 is TGTGCCAGCTCCCAAGTGCCCGGGGGCACTGAAGCTTTCTTT. Translated: CASSQVPGGTEAFF.

The chain carries TRBV3-1 (or the pseudogene TRBV3-2) and TRBJ1-3, with TRBD1 matching 7 bases. Unmatched junction bases numbered 13, after V lost 4 bases and J lost 1 base. This CDR3 is built from 18 residues. The germline V gene has CDR1 LGHDT and CDR2 YNNKEL (reference sequence). As DNA, the CDR3 is TGTGCCAGCAGCCGTAACGCCGGGACAGCCGGATCTGGAAACACCATATATTTT. Translated: CASSRNAGTAGSGNTIYF.

This sequence joins TRBV5-4 and TRBJ2-2; 14 bases align to TRBD2. The germline V gene has CDR1 SGHNT and CDR2 YYREEE (reference sequence). The CDR3 covers 18 residues. Trimming at V came to 4 bases and at J to 1 base, leaving 6 bases not matched to a gene. CDR3: CASSRGTSGSVNTGELFF. The CDR3 region has the DNA TGTGCCAGCAGCCGGGGGACTAGCGGGAGCGTGAACACCGGGGAGCTGTTTTTT.

This chain joins TRBV7-8 and TRBJ1-5, with D uncertain. The CDR3 runs to 14 residues. V gave up 1 base and J gave up 2 bases, with 6 bases separating them. The germline V gene has CDR1 SGHVS and CDR2 FQNEAQ. CDR3 nucleotide sequence: TGTGCCAGCAGCTTAGGGGCAGGCAATCAGCCCCAGCATTTT. Translated, it gives CASSLGAGNQPQHF.

V gene TRBV6-1 combines with J gene TRBJ2-1; 9 nucleotides line up with TRBD2. The CDR3 has 17 amino acids. Per the germline V gene, CDR1 is MNHNS and CDR2 is SASEGT. Unmatched junction bases numbered 12, after V lost 2 bases and J lost 7 bases. The CDR3 spells CASSESLGTSRSNEQFF. The CDR3 DNA reads TGTGCCAGCAGTGAAAGTCTTGGGACTAGCAGAAGTAATGAGCAGTTCTTC.

The chain is built from TRBV7-8 and TRBJ1-1, with TRBD1 as a possible D gene (6 bases). The CDR3 loop spans 18 amino acids. Germline V gives CDR1 SGHVS, CDR2 FQNEAQ. V shed 5 bases and J shed 0 bases, with 22 bases lying between them. The CDR3 coding sequence is TGTGCCAGCAGCCTTCCTCCCTTGACAGGTGCGGTGAACACTGAAGCTTTCTTT. The encoded protein is CASSLPPLTGAVNTEAFF.

The chain joins TRBV7-2 to TRBJ2-1, with 11 positions matching TRBD2. Looked up from germline, CDR1 is SGHTA and CDR2 is FQGNSA. Trimming took 4 bases from V and 1 from J; bases not matched to a gene: 3. The CDR3 extends over 16 amino acids. Here the CDR3 DNA reads TGTGCCAGCAGCTCGGGACTAGCGGTTTCCTACAATGAGCAGTTCTTC. The encoded protein is CASSSGLAVSYNEQFF.

The chain combines TRBV28 with TRBJ2-2; a weak D match, TRBD2 (5 bases). The CDR3 has 12 amino acids. CDR1 is MDHEN, CDR2 SYDVKM, per germline. Trimming pared 6 bases from V and 7 bases from J, leaving 9 bases between. CDR3 in amino acids: CASRLAGGELFF. CDR3 sequence (DNA): TGTGCCAGCAGGCTTGCGGGCGGGGAGCTGTTTTTT.

This chain joins TRBV3-1 (or the pseudogene TRBV3-2) and TRBJ2-2, with D maybe TRBD1 (5 bases). Per the germline V gene, CDR1 is LGHDT and CDR2 is YNNKEL (reference sequence). The CDR3 runs to 14 residues. V was trimmed by 1 base and J by 6 bases, leaving 9 bases between them. As DNA, the CDR3 is TGTGCCAGCAGCCAAGTACCCAGGGCCGGGGAGCTGTTTTTT. Translated: CASSQVPRAGELFF.

The chain links TRBV25-1 to TRBJ2-3; TRBD2 matches 15 bases. The junction had 3 bases not matched to a gene; V was cut back by 8 bases and J by 3 bases. Germline V CDR1 and CDR2: MGHDK, SYGVNS. The CDR3 spans 15 residues. In DNA, the CDR3 is TGTGCCAGCGCCGGGACTAGCGGGAGGACAGATACGCAGTATTTT. This encodes CASAGTSGRTDTQYF.

This chain joins TRBV5-1 and TRBJ2-4; 10 bases agree with TRBD2. CDR1 SGHRS and CDR2 YFSETQ come from the germline V gene. The CDR3 consists of 15 residues. With V trimmed by 0 bases and J by 6 bases, 3 bases remained unmatched. This chain's CDR3 is CASSLGAGGGNIQYF. In DNA, the CDR3 is TGCGCCAGCAGCTTGGGAGCGGGAGGGGGAAACATTCAGTACTTC.

This chain links TRBV6-5 with TRBJ2-1; TRBD2 is a possible D gene (5 bases). CDR1 MNHEY and CDR2 SVGAGI come from the germline V gene. This CDR3 spans 12 amino acids. Trimming took 4 bases from V and 9 from J, leaving 10 bases between them. DNA of the CDR3: TGTGCCAGCAGTTCACGCGGAGGTGAGCAGTTCTTC. Its protein product is CASSSRGGEQFF.

The chain has TRBV19 and TRBJ2-3; 7 nucleotides line up with TRBD1. Germline-derived CDR1 and CDR2 are LNHDA and SQIVND (reference sequence). The CDR3 totals 16 residues. V lost 3 bases and J lost 2; bases outside the gene matches: 8. CDR3 loop: CASSIVYRGFTDTQYF. The CDR3 nucleotides read TGTGCCAGTAGTATTGTTTACAGGGGCTTCACAGATACGCAGTATTTT.

The chain employs TRBV7-2 and TRBJ1-1; D uncertain. Germline CDR1 and CDR2: SGHTA and FQGNSA. CDR3 size: 13 residues. V gave up 1 base and J gave up 4 bases, with 7 bases separating them. CDR3 DNA sequence: TGTGCCAGCAGCTTAGATCGGAGCACTGAAGCTTTCTTT. It is translated as CASSLDRSTEAFF. Based on the CDR3 plus reference TRBV7-2 and TRBJ1-1, the full variable domain is GAGVSQSPSNKVTEKGKDVELRCDPISGHTALYWYRQSLGQGLEFLIYFQGNSAPDKSGLPSDRFSAERTGGSVSTLTIQRTQQEDSAVYLCASSLDRSTEAFFGQGTRLTVV.

This clone was detected once. V usage is TRBV12-3 or TRBV12-4 and J usage is TRBJ1-2, with unresolved D. The ends were cut back, 8 bases at V and 8 bases at J, with 18 bases in the middle. This CDR3 is 13 amino acids long. The CDR3 DNA follows: TGTGCCAGCCGGCCAGCGAGATTAGGAGGCTACACCTTC. It is translated as CASRPARLGGYTF.

The J gene is TRBJ2-5, the V gene TRBV18; D might be TRBD2 (5 bases). The V end was cut by 3 bases, the J end by 0 bases, with 14 bases between. CDR3 length: 16 amino acids. Germline loops: CDR1 KGHSH, CDR2 LQKENI. CDR3 protein: CASSPGGPTYQETQYF. In DNA, the CDR3 is TGTGCCAGCTCACCCGGAGGTCCGACGTACCAAGAGACCCAGTACTTC.

The chain recombines TRBV2 with TRBJ1-5, with unresolved D. The V gene lost 3 bases and the J gene lost 4 bases, with 7 bases spanning the gap. Germline V lookup: CDR1 SNHLY, CDR2 FYNNEI. The CDR3 length is 13 residues. The CDR3 DNA reads as TGTGCCAGCAGTGAGAGGAGGAATCAGCCCCAGCATTTT. Its translation is CASSERRNQPQHF.

V usage is TRBV11-1 and J usage is TRBJ2-3; 9 nucleotides agree with TRBD2. CDR3 length equals 16 residues. J lost 4 bases, V lost 3 bases, and 8 bases had no gene match. Per the germline V gene, CDR1 is SGHAT and CDR2 is FQDESV (reference sequence). The DNA of the CDR3 is TGTGCCAGCAGCTTTAAGCTAGCGGGATACGCAGATACGCAGTATTTT. This translates into CASSFKLAGYADTQYF.

V and J are TRBV5-1 and TRBJ2-7; 7 nucleotides agree with TRBD1. Germline V lookup: CDR1 SGHRS, CDR2 YFSETQ. After removal of 4 bases from V and 7 bases from J, the junction contained 11 bases not matched to a gene. There are 14 residues in the CDR3. The CDR3 reads CASSPLTGQGEQYF. The CDR3 DNA reads TGCGCCAGCAGCCCCCTGACAGGGCAGGGGGAGCAGTACTTC.

This chain links TRBV14 with TRBJ2-7; TRBD2 agrees at 9 bases. This CDR3 is built from 18 residues. Losses at the gene ends were 3 bases for V and 3 bases for J; bases not matched to a gene: 15. The germline V gene has CDR1 SGHDN and CDR2 FVKESK. CDR3 sequence reads: CASSHGPPGLAFYYEQYF. The DNA of the CDR3 is TGTGCCAGCAGCCATGGACCCCCTGGACTAGCGTTCTACTACGAGCAGTACTTC.

This sequence joins TRBV6-6 and TRBJ1-4; D might be TRBD1 (5 bases). This CDR3 has 15 amino acids. Germline lookup yields CDR1 MNHNY and CDR2 SVGAGI (reference sequence). The V and J ends lost 3 bases and 8 bases respectively, with 16 bases between them. Here the CDR3 DNA reads TGTGCCAGCAGTTATTCGGGGGTCGGAGGAGAAAAACTGTTTTTT. Translating it yields CASSYSGVGGEKLFF.

V usage is TRBV6-1 and J usage is TRBJ2-5, with TRBD2 matching 7 bases. The length of the CDR3 is 15 residues. Looked up from germline, CDR1 is MNHNS and CDR2 is SASEGT. Trimming removed 3 bases from V and 9 bases from J; junction bases left unmatched: 13. The CDR3, as DNA: TGTGCCAGCAGTGAGAGAGCGGCTAACCGGGGGGCCCAGTACTTC. Translation: CASSERAANRGAQYF.

This rearrangement joins TRBV6-5 to TRBJ2-1, with D possibly matching TRBD2 (5 bases). V was trimmed by 1 base and J by 2 bases, leaving 12 bases between them. Germline V gives CDR1 MNHEY, CDR2 SVGAGI. The CDR3 runs to 16 residues. CDR3 sequence (DNA): TGTGCCAGCAGTTACTTCCTAGCCGCTGCCTACAATGAGCAGTTCTTC. Amino acids: CASSYFLAAAYNEQFF.

The rearrangement joins TRBV5-4 to TRBJ2-6; unclear D gene. Trimming cost V 5 bases and J 0 bases, with 3 bases left between them. The CDR3 has 13 residues. The germline gives CDR1 SGHNT, CDR2 YYREEE (reference sequence). The DNA of the CDR3 is TGTGCCAGCAGTTACTCTGGGGCCAACGTCCTGACTTTC. The encoded protein is CASSYSGANVLTF.

The chain employs TRBV5-1 and TRBJ1-1, with no clear D. The length of the CDR3 is 13 residues. V lost 4 bases to trimming and J lost 5 bases, with 12 bases between them. The germline V gene has CDR1 SGHRS and CDR2 YFSETQ. DNA for the CDR3: TGCGCCAGCAGCCCGGGGATGAGTACTGAAGCTTTCTTT. Residues: CASSPGMSTEAFF.

This clone was seen a handful of times. The DNA of the CDR3 is TGCGCCAGCAGCTTACTAGCGGGGGGGCCGAACGAGCAGTACTTC. This encodes CASSLLAGGPNEQYF. The gene calls are TRBV5-1 and TRBJ2-7; TRBD2 agrees at 13 bases. The CDR3 consists of 15 residues. Germline V gene sequence: CDR1 SGHRS, CDR2 YFSETQ. V shed 2 bases, J shed 5 bases, and the junction held 4 bases outside the gene matches.